What follows describes a single T cell receptor beta chain. The antigen is undetermined. Repertoires were generated with immunoSEQ multiplex PCR, while TCRdb's copy carries only in-frame clones and drops some. The sample contains around 11,000 clones, about four fifths of which appear only once. The sample belongs to a study of a mutant IDH1 vaccine in newly diagnosed glioma. Study in general: Beginning 4-6 weeks after radiotherapy alone, or with temozolomide cycles, vaccination took place.

Germline values: CDR1 SEHNR, CDR2 FQNEAQ (reference sequence). The CDR3 contains 15 residues. V was cut by 3 bases and J by 0 bases, with 9 bases left in between. As to time point: week 47, end of study. Vaccine doses each comprised 300 ug of mutant IDH1 20-mer peptide, with topical imiquimod. This receptor was obtained from a man aged 25-45 years with glioma. The sequencing here drew on PBMCs, taken from a glioma patient whose treatment included an IDH1 peptide vaccine. This chain connects TRBV7-9 to TRBJ1-3; no clear D. The chain's CDR3 is CASSFSIVSGNTIYF. The CDR3, as DNA: TGTGCCAGCAGCTTTTCCATTGTCTCTGGAAACACCATATATTTT.